The 15 T cell receptor beta chains below were found in one sample sequenced in a study of CD8 T cells in Susac syndrome. Random-hexamer reverse transcription was applied to roughly 0.45 to 1 ug RNA. TCRdb reanalysed the immunoSEQ multiplex PCR reads using MiXCR and keeps one entry per CDR3 protein. There are 130,000 to 150,000 distinct CDR3 sequences in the sample; about 94% occur only once, and approximately 0.25% lies in the top ten. Material: CD8+ T cells from PBMCs. The source of these receptors is a human donor in good health.

This clonotype turned up a few times. Germline and junction disagree at one end, which may indicate a read error. This CDR3 reads CASSPGLAVYEQYF. CDR3 bases: TGTGCCAGCAGCCCGGGACTAGCGGTCTACGAGCAGTACTTC. The genes are TRBV4-3 and TRBJ2-7, with 11 bases that match TRBD2. This CDR3 contains 14 residues. CDR1 LGHNA and CDR2 YSLEER come from the germline V gene.

This chain connects TRBV7-8 to TRBJ1-1; D possibly corresponds to TRBD1 (6 bases). Deletions cut 5 bases from V and 5 bases from J, with 15 bases between. The CDR3 totals 14 residues. The germline gives CDR1 SGHVS, CDR2 FQNEAQ. The CDR3 DNA reads TGTGCCAGCAGCCCAGAGGGGGGGAGGACTGAAGCTTTCTTT. Its translation is CASSPEGGRTEAFF.

The rearrangement joins TRBV27 to TRBJ2-7; maybe TRBD1 (6 bases). The CDR3 covers 14 residues. V was cut by 6 bases and J by 2 bases, with 14 bases left in between. CDR1 is MNHEY, CDR2 SMNVEV, per germline (reference sequence). CDR3 nucleotide sequence: TGTGCCAGCAGCTTGGACAGCCTTACCTACGAGCAGTACTTC. This sequence encodes CASSLDSLTYEQYF.

The genes are TRBV13 and TRBJ2-1; maybe TRBD2 (6 bases). Deletions cut 4 bases from V and 9 bases from J, with 10 bases between. There are 12 residues in the CDR3. Germline V gene data show CDR1 as PRHDT and CDR2 as FYEKMQ (reference sequence). CDR3 region: CASSSGAGEQFF. DNA for the CDR3: TGTGCCAGCAGCTCGGGAGCGGGTGAGCAGTTCTTC.

The genes are TRBV9 and TRBJ2-1; either TRBD1 or TRBD2 may fit D (7 bases each). From germline, CDR1 is SGDLS and CDR2 YYNGEE. The CDR3 spans 15 residues. Deletions cut 4 bases from V and 3 bases from J, with 14 bases between. CDR3 bases: TGTGCCAGCAGCTCCCAGGGGGGGTACTACAATGAGCAGTTCTTC. It codes for CASSSQGGYYNEQFF.

The V and J genes are TRBV27 and TRBJ1-5, with TRBD1 as a possible D gene (5 bases). The V end lost 2 bases, the J end lost 0 bases, and 17 bases lay between the germline ends. Germline CDR1 and CDR2: MNHEY and SMNVEV (reference sequence). The CDR3 sequence is 18 residues long. CDR3 nucleotides: TGTGCCAGCAGTTTAGGACAACCAGACCTCTATAGCAATCAGCCCCAGCATTTT. This translates into CASSLGQPDLYSNQPQHF.

The chain combines TRBV13 with TRBJ1-1; no clear D. The CDR3 has 14 amino acids. Germline-derived CDR1 and CDR2 are PRHDT and FYEKMQ (reference sequence). The ends were cut back, 1 base at V and 5 bases at J, with 11 bases in the middle. Here the CDR3 reads CASSLARAGTEAFF. The CDR3 nucleotides are TGTGCCAGCAGCTTAGCGAGGGCTGGAACTGAAGCTTTCTTT.

The chain links TRBV27 to TRBJ2-1, with 8 nucleotides matching TRBD2. The CDR3 runs 15 residues. Per germline, CDR1 MNHEY and CDR2 SMNVEV (reference sequence). With 6 bases clipped from V and 5 bases from J, the junction kept 9 bases outside the gene matches. The CDR3 nucleotides are TGTGCCAGCAGACCTTCTAGCGGGCGAGACAATGAGCAGTTCTTC. It codes for CASRPSSGRDNEQFF.

The chain uses TRBV13 and TRBJ2-2, with no clear D. Trimming took 3 bases from V and 5 from J, leaving 10 bases between them. CDR1 and CDR2 (germline): PRHDT, FYEKMQ (reference sequence). The CDR3 runs to 14 residues. CDR3 in DNA: TGTGCCAGCAGCTTCTTTCTTCGGACCGGGGAGCTGTTTTTT. Amino acids: CASSFFLRTGELFF.

The rearrangement links TRBV27 to TRBJ1-1; D uncertain. The CDR3 consists of 15 residues. CDR1 MNHEY and CDR2 SMNVEV come from the germline V gene (reference sequence). Trimming removed 3 bases at V and 5 bases at J, with 16 bases between. The CDR3 coding sequence is TGTGCCAGCAGTTTCGACCTGACCAGGAGGACTGAAGCTTTCTTT. The encoded protein is CASSFDLTRRTEAFF.

This clonotype was recorded a few times. The V call is TRBV7-9, the J call TRBJ2-7; D not certain. Per germline, CDR1 SEHNR and CDR2 FQNEAQ (reference sequence). The CDR3 consists of 10 residues. V lost 10 bases and J 7 bases, leaving 11 bases between the germline ends. The CDR3 loop reads CATSKLEQYF. The CDR3 DNA follows: TGTGCCACCTCTAAGTTGGAGCAGTACTTC.

The chain is built from TRBV6-5 and TRBJ2-1; 10 bases are a match to TRBD2. CDR3 length: 18 residues. The germline CDR1 and CDR2 sequences are MNHEY and SVGAGI. The V gene end was trimmed by 0 bases and the J gene end by 9 bases; junction bases not matched to a gene: 14. The CDR3 nucleotides are TGTGCCAGCAGTTACTCGTCCAGCGGGAGGGTAATGAGAAGTGAGCAGTTCTTC. Amino acid sequence: CASSYSSSGRVMRSEQFF.

This chain links TRBV7-9 with TRBJ2-1; 11 nucleotides align to TRBD1. CDR1 SEHNR and CDR2 FQNEAQ come from the germline V gene (reference sequence). V lost 5 bases, J lost 3 bases, and 9 bases stayed unmatched. The CDR3 spans 17 residues. The CDR3 protein is CASSASRDRGYYNEQFF. CDR3 DNA: TGTGCCAGCAGCGCCTCCCGGGACAGGGGGTACTACAATGAGCAGTTCTTC.

This clonotype was seen only once. The gene calls are TRBV7-9 and TRBJ2-7, with 13 bases that match TRBD2. Germline CDR1 and CDR2: SEHNR and FQNEAQ (reference sequence). V trimming: 6 bases; J trimming: 6 bases; junction bases outside the gene matches: 5. This CDR3 comprises 14 residues. CDR3 nucleotides: TGTGCCAGCAGAGAACTAGCGGGAGGGCGCGAGCAGTACTTC. Amino acids: CASRELAGGREQYF.

V and J are TRBV25-1 and TRBJ1-2; no clear D gene. V lost 5 bases, J lost 8 bases, and 12 bases lay in between. Germline CDR1 MGHDK, CDR2 SYGVNS. The CDR3 length is 12 residues. CDR3: CASSPTTGGYTF. The CDR3 nucleotides are TGTGCCAGCAGTCCCACCACCGGAGGCTACACCTTC.